This T cell receptor beta chain was profiled in a study of T cell responses to AZD1222 COVID-19 vaccine. Broader study findings: Variant regions that are unmutated are reportedly the target of nearly half of spike-specific TCRs. Baseline testing showed seropositivity in only six or seven AZD1222 recipients.

In the case of this clone: The antigen is not known.

With 1 base removed from V and 0 bases from J, the gap between germline ends came to 24 bases. This CDR3 spans 20 amino acids. Per the germline V gene, CDR1 is LGHDT and CDR2 is YNNKEL (reference sequence). Profiling relied on immunoSEQ multiplex PCR, and the TCRdb table lists in-frame clones only, not all of them. Among 70,000 to 90,000 clones listed, over 75% were seen once. The chain couples TRBV3-1 (or the pseudogene TRBV3-2) to TRBJ1-1, with D hard to call. The sample here was peripheral blood, taken 28 days after the second AZD1222 dose. This clonotype was obtained from an adult who received the AZD1222 COVID-19 vaccine. CDR3: CASSQGREVWRAKMNTEAFF. In nucleotides, the CDR3 is TGTGCCAGCAGCCAAGGCCGGGAGGTTTGGAGGGCTAAAATGAACACTGAAGCTTTCTTT.